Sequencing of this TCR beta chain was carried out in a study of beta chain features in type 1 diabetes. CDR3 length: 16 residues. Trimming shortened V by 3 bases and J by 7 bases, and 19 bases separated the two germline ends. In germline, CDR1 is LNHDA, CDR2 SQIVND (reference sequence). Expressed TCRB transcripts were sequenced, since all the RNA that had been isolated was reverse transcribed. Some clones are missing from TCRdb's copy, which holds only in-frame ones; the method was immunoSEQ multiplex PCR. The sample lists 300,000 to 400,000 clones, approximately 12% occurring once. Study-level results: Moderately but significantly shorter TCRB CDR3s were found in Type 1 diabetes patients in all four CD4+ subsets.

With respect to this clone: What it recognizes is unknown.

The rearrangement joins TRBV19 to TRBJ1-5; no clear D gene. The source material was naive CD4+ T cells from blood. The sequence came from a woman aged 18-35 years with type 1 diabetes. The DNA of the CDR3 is TGTGCCAGTAGTATTCAAAGGCCGCCGACTCACCAGCCCCAGCATTTT. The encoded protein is CASSIQRPPTHQPQHF.